A single sample is the source of the 29 T cell receptor beta chains below, sequenced in a study of control samples from healthy donors and cancer patients. The repertoire was sequenced with immunoSEQ multiplex PCR; TCRdb's copy has only in-frame clones and lacks some. The repertoire holds 120,000 or so clones, with around 92% as singletons. Sequenced sample: blood. These receptor sequences come from a man aged 45-65 years in good health.

The rearrangement joins TRBV19 to TRBJ2-2; 12 positions agree with TRBD1. Germline assignment: CDR1 LNHDA and CDR2 SQIVND (reference sequence). The CDR3 has 16 amino acids. V trimming: 6 bases; J trimming: 4 bases; junction bases outside the gene matches: 6. The DNA of the CDR3 is TGTGCCAGTAGCGCCGGGACAGGGGGCCTCACCGGGGAGCTGTTTTTT. It translates to CASSAGTGGLTGELFF.

This chain uses TRBV6-6 with TRBJ1-1; 7 bases match TRBD1. V trimming: 7 bases; J trimming: 4 bases; junction bases outside the gene matches: 15. This CDR3 is 16 amino acids long. Germline CDR1 reads MNHNY; CDR2 reads SVGAGI (reference sequence). CDR3 region: CASTHPGGGRGTEAFF. The CDR3 region has the DNA TGTGCCAGCACCCACCCAGGGGGGGGGAGGGGCACTGAAGCTTTCTTT.

For this clone: The sample carries other DNA sequences with the same CDR3. The rearrangement links TRBV2 to TRBJ2-5; D gene unclear. The CDR3 spans 11 residues. V lost 1 base to trimming and J lost 5 bases, with 2 bases between them. CDR1 is SNHLY, CDR2 FYNNEI, per germline. DNA of the CDR3: TGTGCCAGCAGTGAAGGGGAGACCCAGTACTTC. It specifies CASSEGETQYF.

This chain connects TRBV2 to TRBJ1-5; TRBD1 matches 7 bases. The J segment lost 7 bases and the V segment lost 3 bases, leaving 6 bases of the junction unmatched. The CDR3 contains 14 residues. Germline lookup yields CDR1 SNHLY and CDR2 FYNNEI. CDR3 region: CASSDEGGRQPQHF. As DNA, the CDR3 is TGTGCCAGCAGTGATGAAGGGGGCAGGCAGCCCCAGCATTTT.

The chain is built from TRBV5-8 and TRBJ2-7; possible D gene TRBD1, 6 bases. Germline V gene data show CDR1 as SGHTS and CDR2 as YDEGEE. This CDR3 comprises 14 residues. Trimming shortened V by 1 base and J by 2 bases, and 10 bases separated the two germline ends. DNA of the CDR3: TGTGCCAGCAGCTTGCCCAGGGGCCCCTACGAGCAGTACTTC. Its translation is CASSLPRGPYEQYF.

This chain connects TRBV6-5 to TRBJ1-2, with D unclear. Trimming stripped 5 bases from V and 4 bases from J, with 11 bases between. Looked up from germline, CDR1 is MNHEY and CDR2 is SVGAGI. This CDR3 is 13 amino acids long. The CDR3 loop is CASSPRGFYGYTF. The CDR3 coding sequence is TGTGCCAGCAGTCCGCGGGGTTTCTATGGCTACACCTTC.

The chain links TRBV4-1 to TRBJ2-2; D might be TRBD1 or TRBD2, each matching 6 bases. Trimming removed 0 bases from V and 4 bases from J, with 12 bases in between. The germline V gene has CDR1 MGHRA and CDR2 YSYEKL. The CDR3 covers 16 residues. The CDR3 DNA follows: TGCGCCAGCAGCCAAGATAACGGGGGCATCACCGGGGAGCTGTTTTTT. Translation gives CASSQDNGGITGELFF.

This rearrangement joins TRBV10-3 to TRBJ2-7, with 9 bases matching TRBD2. The CDR3 totals 15 residues. The V segment lost 0 bases and the J segment 7 bases; nucleotides outside the gene matches: 7. Germline assignment: CDR1 ENHRY and CDR2 SYGVKD. CDR3 DNA: TGTGCCATCAGTGAGTCCGGCGGGGGGGCCTGGGAGCAGTACTTC. As protein: CAISESGGGAWEQYF.

V gene TRBV30 combines with J gene TRBJ1-5, with unresolved D. Germline-derived CDR1 and CDR2 are GTSNPN and SVGIG (reference sequence). The CDR3 is 15 residues long. V was trimmed by 0 bases and J by 4 bases, leaving 13 bases between them. The CDR3 region is CAWSVTGLRNQPQHF. Written as DNA, the CDR3 is TGTGCCTGGAGTGTGACTGGGCTGAGGAATCAGCCCCAGCATTTT.

This clone showed up many times. This same CDR3 is encoded by further DNA sequences in the sample. This chain links TRBV18 with TRBJ1-1; TRBD1 agrees at 8 bases. Trimming cost V 6 bases and J 4 bases; bases outside gene matches: 10. CDR3 length equals 15 residues. Germline-derived CDR1 and CDR2 are KGHSH and LQKENI. The CDR3 coding sequence is TGTGCCAGCTCTCTTTTGGACAGGGCGGGCACTGAAGCTTTCTTT. This codes for CASSLLDRAGTEAFF.

The J gene is TRBJ2-5, the V gene TRBV9; no clear D. This CDR3 is 15 amino acids long. CDR1 and CDR2 (germline): SGDLS, YYNGEE. Trimming shortened V by 0 bases and J by 2 bases, and 11 bases separated the two germline ends. CDR3 bases: TGTGCCAGCAGCGTAGGAGGAAGGAGACAAGAGACCCAGTACTTC. This gives the protein CASSVGGRRQETQYF.

Remarks on this clone: At one end, the junction sequence differs from germline, possibly due to a read error. The V and J genes are TRBV4-2 and TRBJ1-1; D not resolved. CDR1 and CDR2 from the germline V gene are LGHNA and YNFKEQ. This CDR3 is built from 11 residues. CDR3 residues: CASSQGPSNIF. CDR3 DNA: TGTGCCAGCAGCCAAGGTCCCAGCAACATCTTT.

The chain couples TRBV12-3 or TRBV12-4 to TRBJ1-1; D ambiguous. Trimming left V 11 bases short and J 6 bases short, with 10 bases between. The CDR3 contains 10 residues. The DNA for the CDR3 is TGTGCCTTCCCGGGCCCTGAAGCTTTCTTT. Translating it yields CAFPGPEAFF.

This chain uses TRBV9 with TRBJ2-7; D may be TRBD1 (6 bases). V was cut by 0 bases and J by 3 bases, with 10 bases left in between. CDR3 length: 14 residues. Germline-derived CDR1 and CDR2 are SGDLS and YYNGEE. The CDR3 protein is CASSVEDRGYEQYF. For the CDR3, the DNA is TGTGCCAGCAGCGTAGAGGACAGAGGCTACGAGCAGTACTTC. Together with reference TRBV9 and TRBJ2-7, the CDR3 gives the full variable domain: DSGVTQTPKHLITATGQRVTLRCSPRSGDLSVYWYQQSLDQGLQFLIQYYNGEERAKGNILERFSAQQFPDLHSELNLSSLELGDSALYFCASSVEDRGYEQYFGPGTRLTVT.

The V call is TRBV27, the J call TRBJ2-3, with 7 positions matching TRBD2. V lost 5 bases and J lost 2; bases outside the gene matches: 10. The CDR3 runs 16 residues. Germline CDR1 reads MNHEY; CDR2 reads SMNVEV (reference sequence). The CDR3 region is CASSPRTSYITDTQYF. Here the CDR3 DNA reads TGTGCCAGCAGTCCCCGGACTAGTTATATCACAGATACGCAGTATTTT.

This clone turned up a few times. J is TRBJ1-3 and V is TRBV5-6; a weak D match, TRBD1 (6 bases). The V gene's germline CDR1 is SGHDT and CDR2 YYEEEE. V was shortened by 4 bases and J by 0 bases, with 11 bases between the two germline ends. The CDR3 runs 15 residues. CDR3 residues: CASSAPGASGNTIYF. For the CDR3, the DNA is TGTGCCAGCAGCGCCCCGGGGGCCTCTGGAAACACCATATATTTT.

CDR3 sequence (DNA): TGTGCCAGCAGCTCGGGAGGGAGCTCTGGAAACACCATATATTTT. This encodes CASSSGGSSGNTIYF. This rearrangement joins TRBV5-6 to TRBJ1-3; D remains unclear. The germline V gene has CDR1 SGHDT and CDR2 YYEEEE. The germline V and J ends were trimmed by 3 bases and 0 bases, with 10 bases remaining between them. This CDR3 region has 15 residues.

The sample holds one count of this clone. The J gene is TRBJ1-2, the V gene TRBV4-3; 7 bases fit TRBD1. V lost 0 bases and J lost 2; bases outside the gene matches: 12. The CDR3 totals 18 residues. Germline-derived CDR1 and CDR2 are LGHNA and YSLEER. DNA of the CDR3: TGCGCCAGCAGCCAAGAAATGGGGCACAGGGGAGCGAACTATGGCTACACCTTC. Its translation: CASSQEMGHRGANYGYTF.

The CDR3 DNA is TGTGCCAGCAGCCAAGCTGGACAGGCCCCCTACAATGAGCAGTTCTTC. This translates into CASSQAGQAPYNEQFF. The gene calls are TRBV3-1 (or the pseudogene TRBV3-2) and TRBJ2-1; 7 positions agree with TRBD1. The V segment lost 1 base and the J segment 2 bases; nucleotides outside the gene matches: 5. The CDR3 consists of 16 residues. Germline-derived CDR1 and CDR2 are LGHDT and YNNKEL (reference sequence).

J is TRBJ2-2 and V is TRBV19; the D gene is possibly TRBD1 (6 bases). V was shortened by 5 bases and J by 8 bases, with 9 bases between the two germline ends. Germline-derived CDR1 and CDR2 are LNHDA and SQIVND (reference sequence). The CDR3 sequence is 12 residues long. CDR3 sequence: CASSWGPGELFF. As DNA, the CDR3 is TGTGCCAGTAGTTGGGGGCCTGGGGAGCTGTTTTTT.

This sequence joins TRBV20-1 and TRBJ1-2, with no clear D. The CDR3 contains 13 residues. CDR1 and CDR2 (germline): DFQATT, SNEGSKA (reference sequence). Trimming pared 3 bases from V and 8 bases from J, leaving 16 bases between. In DNA, the CDR3 is TGCAGTGCTAGTTCCGGGGTTCTCCTAGGCTACACCTTC. It translates to CSASSGVLLGYTF.

This clone showed up just a few times. The V call is TRBV7-9, the J call TRBJ1-6; tentatively, D is TRBD1 (6 bases). Between the trimmed V and J ends, which lost 1 base and 5 bases, there was a span of 6 bases. CDR3 length equals 14 residues. CDR1 and CDR2 (germline): SEHNR, FQNEAQ (reference sequence). The CDR3 nucleotides are TGTGCCAGCAGCTTAGGGACAGATAATTCACCCCTCCACTTT. Residues: CASSLGTDNSPLHF.

DNA of the CDR3: TGTGCCAGCAGCTTGCTTAGTGAAGCTTTCTTT. As protein: CASSLLSEAFF. The chain joins TRBV5-6 to TRBJ1-1, with D hard to call. The ends were cut back, 1 base at V and 7 bases at J, with 5 bases in the middle. Germline V gene lookup returns CDR1 SGHDT and CDR2 YYEEEE. CDR3 length: 11 amino acids.

CDR3 sequence reads: CATSRSGTILSYEQYF. In nucleotides, the CDR3 is TGTGCCACCAGCAGATCCGGGACAATTCTCTCCTACGAGCAGTACTTC. The chain combines TRBV15 with TRBJ2-7, with D perhaps TRBD1 (6 bases). V lost 2 bases and J 0 bases, leaving 14 bases between the germline ends. The CDR3 totals 16 residues. Germline V gene sequence: CDR1 LNHNV, CDR2 YYDKDF (reference sequence). The full variable domain, completed using reference TRBV15 and TRBJ2-7, is DAMVIQNPRYQVTQFGKPVTLSCSQTLNHNVMYWYQQKSSQAPKLLFHYYDKDFNNEADTPDNFQSRRPNTSFCFLDIRSPGLGDTAMYLCATSRSGTILSYEQYFGPGTRLTVT.

This rearrangement joins TRBV27 to TRBJ1-2; D uncertain. Looked up from germline, CDR1 is MNHEY and CDR2 is SMNVEV (reference sequence). This CDR3 spans 13 amino acids. Trimming left V 0 bases short and J 7 bases short, with 9 bases between. CDR3 protein: CASSLSPPGGYTF. The CDR3 nucleotides are TGTGCCAGCAGTTTATCACCCCCGGGTGGCTACACCTTC.

The chain carries TRBV18 and TRBJ1-1, with 7 bases aligning to TRBD1. The CDR3 is 16 residues long. In germline, CDR1 is KGHSH, CDR2 LQKENI. Trimming took 2 bases from V and 4 from J; bases not matched to a gene: 10. The CDR3 DNA sequence: TGTGCCAGCTCACCAAACCGACAGGGTCTGAGCACTGAAGCTTTCTTT. Translating it yields CASSPNRQGLSTEAFF.

This sequence joins TRBV27 and TRBJ1-6, with 10 positions matching TRBD1. The V gene's germline CDR1 is MNHEY and CDR2 SMNVEV (reference sequence). There are 14 residues in the CDR3. The trim removed 6 bases at V and 10 bases at J, leaving 6 bases unmatched. CDR3 sequence: CASRNGQGGSPLHF. The CDR3 coding sequence is TGTGCCAGCAGAAACGGACAGGGGGGCTCACCCCTCCACTTT.

The chain is built from TRBV7-2 and TRBJ2-3; 9 positions agree with TRBD2. The V gene's germline CDR1 is SGHTA and CDR2 FQGNSA. The V gene end was trimmed by 4 bases and the J gene end by 2 bases; junction bases not matched to a gene: 10. The CDR3 has 17 amino acids. The CDR3 protein is CASSSPFSGGLTDTQYF. The CDR3 region has the DNA TGTGCCAGCAGCTCCCCGTTTAGCGGGGGCCTCACAGATACGCAGTATTTT.

V gene TRBV7-2 combines with J gene TRBJ1-2, with 9 bases lining up with TRBD1. The CDR3 sequence is 14 residues long. CDR1 is SGHTA and CDR2 is FQGNSA in the germline V gene. The V segment lost 5 bases and the J segment 14 bases; nucleotides outside the gene matches: 15. CDR3: CASSLTGQGGQGTF. The CDR3 DNA follows: TGTGCCAGCAGCCTAACAGGGCAGGGGGGACAGGGTACCTTC. The full variable domain, rest sourced from reference TRBV7-2 and TRBJ1-2, is GAGVSQSPSNKVTEKGKDVELRCDPISGHTALYWYRQSLGQGLEFLIYFQGNSAPDKSGLPSDRFSAERTGGSVSTLTIQRTQQEDSAVYLCASSLTGQGGQGTFGSGTRLTVV.